A selection of T cell receptor beta chains follows, all from one sample in a study of blood T cell repertoires in COVID-19. Produced via immunoSEQ multiplex PCR; TCRdb's table is partial and in-frame only. The sample holds approximately 160,000 clones, roughly 80% seen once. The sample consisted of peripheral blood. Receptors were obtained from an older man with acute or convalescent COVID-19. Each CDR3 is given with its conserved first and last residue. A D gene is named only where the DNA matches it firmly. Rows may omit the clone size; those that give it use once, few, many or a size class.

v_call: TRBV5-4
d_call: TRBD1
clone_size: .
j_call: TRBJ1-2
cdr3_aa: CASSFPPGQGAYGYTF
cdr3_nt: TGTGCCAGCAGCTTCCCACCGGGACAGGGGGCCTATGGCTACACCTTC

v_call: TRBV5-4
d_call: TRBD1
clone_size: .
j_call: TRBJ2-3
cdr3_aa: CASRNRTGSGTDTQYF
cdr3_nt: TGTGCCAGCAGAAACCGGACAGGGTCCGGCACAGATACGCAGTATTTT

v_call: TRBV9
d_call: .
clone_size: .
j_call: TRBJ1-5
cdr3_aa: CASSVGVGGGQPQHF
cdr3_nt: TGTGCCAGCAGCGTAGGCGTCGGGGGGGGTCAGCCCCAGCATTTT

v_call: TRBV19
d_call: TRBD2
clone_size: .
j_call: TRBJ2-7
cdr3_aa: CASSIPPGLAGYEQYF
cdr3_nt: TGTGCCAGTAGTATCCCCCCCGGACTAGCGGGATACGAGCAGTACTTC

v_call: TRBV28
d_call: .
clone_size: few
j_call: TRBJ1-4
cdr3_aa: CASRRDVPSDEKLFF
cdr3_nt: TGTGCCAGCAGGCGGGACGTACCCTCGGATGAAAAACTGTTTTTT

v_call: TRBV5-1
d_call: TRBD2
clone_size: once
j_call: TRBJ2-2
cdr3_aa: CASEDVAGGTGELFF
cdr3_nt: TGCGCCAGCGAGGACGTAGCGGGAGGGACCGGGGAGCTGTTTTTT

v_call: TRBV7-9
d_call: TRBD2
clone_size: .
j_call: TRBJ2-1
cdr3_aa: CASSLTSGVSYNEQFF
cdr3_nt: TGTGCCAGCAGCCTTACTAGCGGGGTCTCCTACAATGAGCAGTTCTTC

v_call: TRBV5-1
d_call: TRBD2
clone_size: .
j_call: TRBJ2-5
cdr3_aa: CASSLPLAGSGETQYF
cdr3_nt: TGCGCCAGCAGCCTCCCCCTAGCGGGATCGGGGGAGACCCAGTACTTC

v_call: TRBV10-1
d_call: .
clone_size: few
j_call: TRBJ2-7
cdr3_aa: CASSDLDTSYEQYF
cdr3_nt: TGCGCCAGCAGTGACCTGGACACATCCTACGAGCAGTACTTC

v_call: TRBV6-8
d_call: TRBD2
clone_size: many
j_call: TRBJ2-1
cdr3_aa: CARRESPEDPKQFF
cdr3_nt: TGTGCCAGGCGGGAGTCCCCCGAAGATCCCAAGCAGTTCTTC

v_call: TRBV11-3
d_call: TRBD2
clone_size: .
j_call: TRBJ2-1
cdr3_aa: CASSLISGSSDEQFF
cdr3_nt: TGTGCCAGCAGCTTGATTAGCGGGAGTAGCGATGAGCAGTTCTTC

v_call: TRBV6-5
d_call: .
clone_size: .
j_call: TRBJ1-2
cdr3_aa: CASSPNSVGEDGYTF
cdr3_nt: TGTGCCAGCAGTCCTAATTCGGTTGGGGAGGATGGCTACACCTTC

v_call: TRBV28
d_call: .
clone_size: few
j_call: TRBJ1-5
cdr3_aa: CASSFRGRGYGQPQHF
cdr3_nt: TGTGCCAGCAGTTTCCGTGGCAGGGGATACGGTCAGCCCCAGCATTTT

v_call: TRBV7-6
d_call: .
clone_size: .
j_call: TRBJ2-3
cdr3_aa: CASSFRGSGTDTQYF
cdr3_nt: TGTGCCAGCAGCTTTAGGGGTAGTGGCACAGATACGCAGTATTTT

v_call: TRBV7-9
d_call: .
clone_size: .
j_call: TRBJ2-5
cdr3_aa: CASSLGTGVQETQYF
cdr3_nt: TGTGCCAGCAGCTTGGGGACTGGGGTCCAAGAGACCCAGTACTTC

v_call: TRBV2
d_call: TRBD2
clone_size: .
j_call: TRBJ2-1
cdr3_aa: CASTPRTSGEFRAFF
cdr3_nt: TGTGCCAGCACCCCCAGGACTAGCGGGGAATTCCGTGCGTTCTTC

v_call: TRBV2
d_call: .
clone_size: .
j_call: TRBJ2-1
cdr3_aa: CASTGGFPNNEQFF
cdr3_nt: TGTGCCAGCACAGGGGGGTTCCCGAACAATGAGCAGTTCTTC

v_call: TRBV27
d_call: .
clone_size: .
j_call: TRBJ2-2
cdr3_aa: CASSLSAANTGELFF
cdr3_nt: TGTGCCAGCAGTTTATCAGCCGCGAACACCGGGGAGCTGTTTTTT

v_call: TRBV6-2/TRBV6-3
d_call: TRBD2
clone_size: .
j_call: TRBJ2-4
cdr3_aa: CASSYQFLWASGGWNIQYF
cdr3_nt: TGTGCCAGCAGTTACCAGTTTCTATGGGCTAGCGGGGGATGGAACATTCAGTACTTC

v_call: TRBV15
d_call: TRBD2
clone_size: .
j_call: TRBJ2-7
cdr3_aa: CATSRDSLAGAGEQYF
cdr3_nt: TGTGCCACCAGCAGAGATAGCCTAGCGGGGGCGGGCGAGCAGTACTTC

v_call: TRBV19
d_call: TRBD1
clone_size: .
j_call: TRBJ1-5
cdr3_aa: CASSARDRDWHQPQHF
cdr3_nt: TGTGCCAGTAGTGCCCGGGACAGGGATTGGCATCAGCCCCAGCATTTT

v_call: TRBV11-3
d_call: .
clone_size: .
j_call: TRBJ2-1
cdr3_aa: CASSLGGGDEQFF
cdr3_nt: TGTGCCAGCAGCTTAGGAGGAGGCGATGAGCAGTTCTTC

v_call: TRBV7-8
d_call: TRBD1
clone_size: few
j_call: TRBJ2-1
cdr3_aa: CASGTGQYNEQFF
cdr3_nt: TGTGCCAGCGGGACAGGGCAATACAATGAGCAGTTCTTC

v_call: TRBV11-2
d_call: TRBD2
clone_size: .
j_call: TRBJ2-1
cdr3_aa: CASTGTSYEQFF
cdr3_nt: TGTGCCAGCACCGGGACTAGCTATGAGCAGTTCTTC

v_call: TRBV10-3
d_call: .
clone_size: .
j_call: TRBJ1-5
cdr3_aa: CASRGPYSNQPQHF
cdr3_nt: TGTGCCTCAAGGGGTCCCTATAGCAATCAGCCCCAGCATTTT

v_call: TRBV5-1
d_call: TRBD1
clone_size: .
j_call: TRBJ1-4
cdr3_aa: CASSGDRYLPLNEKLFF
cdr3_nt: TGCGCCAGCAGCGGGGACAGATACCTCCCACTTAATGAAAAACTGTTTTTT

v_call: TRBV18
d_call: .
clone_size: once
j_call: TRBJ1-1
cdr3_aa: CASSPPGGLEAFF
cdr3_nt: TGTGCCAGCTCACCACCGGGAGGCCTGGAAGCTTTCTTT

v_call: TRBV19
d_call: .
clone_size: .
j_call: TRBJ2-7
cdr3_aa: CASSIAPGRAYEQYF
cdr3_nt: TGTGCCAGTAGTATCGCCCCTGGGCGGGCCTACGAGCAGTACTTC

v_call: TRBV19
d_call: .
clone_size: .
j_call: TRBJ2-3
cdr3_aa: CASSRPGLTDTQYF
cdr3_nt: TGTGCCAGTAGTCGCCCGGGACTCACCGATACGCAGTATTTT

v_call: TRBV29-1
d_call: TRBD1
clone_size: .
j_call: TRBJ1-5
cdr3_aa: CSSRGLIGNQPQHF
cdr3_nt: TGCAGCTCCAGGGGGCTGATCGGCAATCAGCCCCAGCATTTT

v_call: TRBV28
d_call: TRBD2
clone_size: .
j_call: TRBJ2-5
cdr3_aa: CASNPAGGKETQYF
cdr3_nt: TGTGCCAGCAATCCAGCGGGAGGTAAAGAGACCCAGTACTTC

v_call: TRBV7-8
d_call: TRBD2
clone_size: once
j_call: TRBJ2-2
cdr3_aa: CASSSGGPPLGELFF
cdr3_nt: TGTGCCAGCAGCTCGGGGGGACCGCCCCTCGGGGAGCTGTTTTTT

v_call: TRBV27
d_call: TRBD2
clone_size: .
j_call: TRBJ2-5
cdr3_aa: CASSPSSGRGIETQYF
cdr3_nt: TGTGCCAGCAGTCCAAGTAGCGGGAGGGGAATAGAGACCCAGTACTTC

v_call: TRBV15
d_call: .
clone_size: .
j_call: TRBJ2-7
cdr3_aa: CATGTTRIYEQYF
cdr3_nt: TGTGCCACCGGTACGACACGTATCTACGAGCAGTACTTC

v_call: TRBV6-5
d_call: .
clone_size: .
j_call: TRBJ1-1
cdr3_aa: CASSYGGQGLNTEAFF
cdr3_nt: TGTGCCAGCAGTTACGGTGGTCAGGGCTTGAACACTGAAGCTTTCTTT

v_call: TRBV19
d_call: .
clone_size: .
j_call: TRBJ2-7
cdr3_aa: CASSINGGNEQYF
cdr3_nt: TGTGCCAGTAGTATAAACGGAGGGAACGAGCAGTACTTC

v_call: TRBV19
d_call: .
clone_size: once
j_call: TRBJ2-1
cdr3_aa: CASSISRENEQFF
cdr3_nt: TGTGCCAGTAGTATTTCCAGGGAAAATGAGCAGTTCTTC

v_call: TRBV6-5
d_call: .
clone_size: few
j_call: TRBJ2-7
cdr3_aa: CASSLAGSTDYEQYF
cdr3_nt: TGTGCCAGCAGTTTAGCCGGGAGCACAGACTACGAGCAGTACTTC

v_call: TRBV28
d_call: .
clone_size: .
j_call: TRBJ1-3
cdr3_aa: CASSFEVARGNTIYF
cdr3_nt: TGTGCCAGCAGTTTCGAAGTTGCGAGGGGAAACACCATATATTTT

v_call: TRBV11-2
d_call: .
clone_size: .
j_call: TRBJ2-2
cdr3_aa: CASSLVSRGRAGELFF
cdr3_nt: TGTGCCAGCAGCTTAGTTTCTAGGGGGAGGGCCGGGGAGCTGTTTTTT

v_call: TRBV9
d_call: .
clone_size: .
j_call: TRBJ1-4
cdr3_aa: CASSVTGTTNEKLFF
cdr3_nt: TGTGCCAGCAGCGTCACAGGGACAACTAATGAAAAACTGTTTTTT

v_call: TRBV28
d_call: .
clone_size: .
j_call: TRBJ1-4
cdr3_aa: CASSTKVEALGHEKLFF
cdr3_nt: TGTGCCAGCTCGACGAAAGTCGAGGCCCTGGGGCATGAAAAACTGTTTTTT

v_call: TRBV28
d_call: .
clone_size: .
j_call: TRBJ2-1
cdr3_aa: CASSPAGGGRDEQFF
cdr3_nt: TGTGCCAGCAGCCCTGCTGGGGGCGGTAGAGATGAGCAGTTCTTC

v_call: TRBV12-3/TRBV12-4
d_call: TRBD2
clone_size: .
j_call: TRBJ2-1
cdr3_aa: CASSLGGTSFVF
cdr3_nt: TGTGCCAGCAGTTTAGGGGGGACTAGCTTCGTCTTC

v_call: TRBV4-3
d_call: .
clone_size: .
j_call: TRBJ2-2
cdr3_aa: CASSQGPGAGELFF
cdr3_nt: TGCGCCAGCAGCCAAGGTCCAGGGGCCGGGGAGCTGTTTTTT

v_call: TRBV5-6
d_call: .
clone_size: .
j_call: TRBJ1-4
cdr3_aa: CASSLVSAPGEKLFF
cdr3_nt: TGTGCCAGCAGCTTGGTTTCCGCCCCGGGGGAAAAACTGTTTTTT